This TCR beta chain was profiled in a study of beta chain features in type 1 diabetes. This clone has more than one count but fewer than ten. cDNA synthesis used the whole RNA isolate, giving expressed TCRB sequences. Assay used: immunoSEQ multiplex PCR; TCRdb lists only in-frame clones, some missing. Here the sample spans fewer than 250,000 clones, 9.6% being singletons. Every single donor gave one heparinised blood draw, and these averaged roughly 120 mL. Germline CDR1 is MNHNS and CDR2 is SASEGT. Deletions cut 1 base from V and 5 bases from J, with 15 bases between. The CDR3 contains 16 residues. The rearrangement uses TRBV6-1 and TRBJ1-5, with D perhaps TRBD1 (6 bases). This clonotype was obtained from a woman aged 18-30 years in good health. The sample taken for sequencing was naive CD4+ T cells from blood. CDR3 residues: CASSEGGGAEYQPQHF. CDR3 DNA sequence: TGTGCCAGCAGTGAAGGCGGGGGGGCTGAGTATCAGCCCCAGCATTTT.